The 21 T cell receptor beta chains reported below all come from one sample, sequenced in a study of cytotoxic CD8 clonotypes in ibrutinib-treated CLL. The table came from immunoSEQ multiplex PCR; TCRdb's copy has only in-frame clones and leaves some out. Of approximately 130,000 clones listed, approximately 80% are singletons. The sequenced sample was PBMCs, obtained after 24 months of ibrutinib treatment. All receptors derive from a human donor with chronic lymphocytic leukemia.

The CDR3 region is CASSRQTGENEKLFF. CDR3 bases: TGTGCCAGCAGCCGACAAACAGGCGAGAATGAAAAACTGTTTTTT. The chain employs TRBV5-4 and TRBJ1-4, with D maybe TRBD1 (5 bases). CDR3 length: 15 residues. CDR1 and CDR2 from the germline V gene are SGHNT and YYREEE (reference sequence). Trimming pared 4 bases from V and 5 bases from J, leaving 15 bases between.

This clone was recorded once. The CDR3 here is CASSALGVASSGNTIYF. As DNA, the CDR3 is TGTGCCAGCAGCGCACTGGGTGTCGCGAGCTCTGGAAACACCATATATTTT. The rearrangement joins TRBV7-2 to TRBJ1-3; no definite D call. CDR3 length equals 17 residues. Trimming shortened V by 5 bases and J by 0 bases, and 17 bases separated the two germline ends. Germline lookup yields CDR1 SGHTA and CDR2 FQGNSA.

The J gene is TRBJ1-1, the V gene TRBV9; 8 bases are shared with TRBD1. The trim removed 4 bases at V and 1 base at J, leaving 6 bases unmatched. The CDR3 loop spans 15 amino acids. Germline values: CDR1 SGDLS, CDR2 YYNGEE. The CDR3 protein is CASSPGQGANTEAFF. CDR3 nucleotide sequence: TGTGCCAGCAGCCCAGGACAGGGCGCGAACACTGAAGCTTTCTTT. Based on the CDR3 plus reference TRBV9 and TRBJ1-1, the full variable domain is DSGVTQTPKHLITATGQRVTLRCSPRSGDLSVYWYQQSLDQGLQFLIQYYNGEERAKGNILERFSAQQFPDLHSELNLSSLELGDSALYFCASSPGQGANTEAFFGQGTRLTVV.

The chain employs TRBV27 and TRBJ2-2, with a weak D call TRBD1 (6 bases). This CDR3 has 15 residues. Germline V CDR1 and CDR2: MNHEY, SMNVEV (reference sequence). V was shortened by 5 bases and J by 0 bases, with 10 bases between the two germline ends. The CDR3: CASSPRGSNTGELFF. CDR3 bases: TGTGCCAGCAGTCCCAGGGGCTCGAACACCGGGGAGCTGTTTTTT.

This clone was detected a few times. V and J are TRBV7-2 and TRBJ1-4, with a weak D call TRBD1 (6 bases). Germline V gene lookup returns CDR1 SGHTA and CDR2 FQGNSA. The CDR3 extends over 15 amino acids. V dropped 1 base and J dropped 8 bases, with 14 bases sitting between them. The CDR3 bases are TGTGCCAGCAGCTTAGTAAGGGGGGCTGGCGAAAAACTGTTTTTT. Amino acid sequence: CASSLVRGAGEKLFF.

V gene TRBV9 combines with J gene TRBJ2-3, with D perhaps TRBD1 (6 bases). Trimming took 3 bases from V and 3 from J, leaving 20 bases between them. Germline loops: CDR1 SGDLS, CDR2 YYNGEE. The CDR3 has 17 residues. CDR3 sequence (DNA): TGTGCCAGCAGCGAGGTAACAGGGTCGACTTTAACAGATACGCAGTATTTT. Encoded protein: CASSEVTGSTLTDTQYF.

This clone was detected once. This chain links TRBV9 with TRBJ2-1; TRBD2 matches 8 bases. CDR3 length: 14 residues. The germline gives CDR1 SGDLS, CDR2 YYNGEE. Trimming at V came to 4 bases and at J to 10 bases, leaving 10 bases not matched to a gene. CDR3 DNA: TGTGCCAGCAGCCCGCAACTAGCGGTCGGGGAGCAGTTCTTC. Its translation: CASSPQLAVGEQFF.

This chain connects TRBV5-1 to TRBJ2-7, with TRBD2 identical over 8 bases. The CDR3 spans 15 residues. Germline CDR1 SGHRS, CDR2 YFSETQ. J lost 4 bases, V lost 0 bases, and 6 bases had no gene match. This CDR3 reads CASSLGAGERYEQYF. CDR3 sequence (DNA): TGCGCCAGCAGCTTGGGAGCGGGGGAGAGGTACGAGCAGTACTTC.

The chain carries TRBV27 and TRBJ2-7; D gene ambiguous. The V gene's germline CDR1 is MNHEY and CDR2 SMNVEV (reference sequence). The CDR3 runs to 13 residues. Trimming took off 6 bases at V and 4 bases at J, with 13 bases between the two ends. The CDR3 DNA reads as TGTGCCAGCAGCCGTTCTAGAGAGTACGAGCAGTACTTC. As protein: CASSRSREYEQYF.

The chain has TRBV6-5 and TRBJ1-3, with 7 bases aligning to TRBD1. In germline, CDR1 is MNHEY, CDR2 SVGAGI. The CDR3 runs to 15 residues. V gave up 2 bases and J gave up 4 bases; unmatched junction bases: 5. The CDR3 here is CASSYADRAGNTIYF. The CDR3 region has the DNA TGTGCCAGCAGTTACGCCGACAGGGCCGGAAACACCATATATTTT.

V and J are TRBV7-9 and TRBJ1-5; no firm D call. V was trimmed by 11 bases and J by 3 bases, leaving 8 bases between them. The CDR3 is 11 amino acids. Germline V gene lookup returns CDR1 SEHNR and CDR2 FQNEAQ (reference sequence). CDR3 DNA: TGTGCCGCTGGCTACAATCAGCCCCAGCATTTT. As protein: CAAGYNQPQHF.

The rearrangement joins TRBV5-4 to TRBJ1-2, with D unresolved. V was trimmed by 0 bases and J by 7 bases, leaving 4 bases between them. Per germline, CDR1 SGHNT and CDR2 YYREEE (reference sequence). There are 11 residues in the CDR3. CDR3 sequence (DNA): TGTGCCAGCAGCTTGGATCTTGGCTACACCTTC. Translation: CASSLDLGYTF.

The chain uses TRBV7-2 and TRBJ2-2; D is perhaps TRBD1 (5 bases). Germline values: CDR1 SGHTA, CDR2 FQGNSA. V was cut by 1 base and J by 3 bases, with 9 bases left in between. There are 15 residues in the CDR3. The CDR3 sequence: CASSLGGPYTGELFF. CDR3 coding DNA: TGTGCCAGCAGCTTAGGGGGCCCGTACACCGGGGAGCTGTTTTTT.

This clone was observed once. V and J are TRBV27 and TRBJ2-3; no clear D gene. This CDR3 is 14 amino acids long. Germline V gene data show CDR1 as MNHEY and CDR2 as SMNVEV (reference sequence). V was shortened by 6 bases and J by 1 base, with 11 bases between the two germline ends. The CDR3 DNA sequence: TGTGCCAGCAGCATAGGGTCGGGCACAGATACGCAGTATTTT. This sequence encodes CASSIGSGTDTQYF.

The chain combines TRBV16 with TRBJ2-7; D uncertain. Trimming shortened V by 4 bases and J by 1 base, and 5 bases separated the two germline ends. Germline lookup yields CDR1 KGHSY and CDR2 FQNENV. This CDR3 contains 12 residues. CDR3 bases: TGTGCCAGCAGCCCAACTTCCTACGAGCAGTACTTC. This gives the protein CASSPTSYEQYF.

In its sample, this clone was seen once. The CDR3 region has the DNA TGTGCCAGCAGACGTACAGGGGACACAGATACGCAGTATTTT. This translates into CASRRTGDTDTQYF. The chain carries TRBV7-9 and TRBJ2-3; 7 positions match TRBD1. J gave up 2 bases and V 6 bases, and 5 bases lay outside the gene matches. The CDR3 loop spans 14 amino acids. From germline, CDR1 is SEHNR and CDR2 FQNEAQ (reference sequence). The variable domain in full, completed from reference TRBV7-9 and TRBJ2-3, reads DTGVSQNPRHKITKRGQNVTFRCDPISEHNRLYWYRQTLGQGPEFLTYFQNEAQLEKSRLLSDRFSAERPKGSFSTLEIQRTEQGDSAMYLCASRRTGDTDTQYFGPGTRLTVL.

Only a few counts were recorded for this clone. The CDR3 DNA reads TGTGCCAGCAGTCCGCCCTGGACAGGATTGCATCAGCCCCAGCATTTT. Its protein is CASSPPWTGLHQPQHF. This rearrangement joins TRBV28 to TRBJ1-5; the match to TRBD1 covers 7 bases. V dropped 5 bases and J dropped 5; count of bases not matched to a gene: 12. The CDR3 length is 16 residues. Germline CDR1 MDHEN, CDR2 SYDVKM.

V is TRBV10-3 and J is TRBJ1-1, with TRBD1 matching over 7 bases. The CDR3 contains 15 residues. With 6 bases clipped from V and 7 bases from J, the junction kept 14 bases outside the gene matches. Germline CDR1 is ENHRY and CDR2 is SYGVKD. CDR3 sequence reads: CAIRHTRDRDNEAFF. CDR3 DNA sequence: TGTGCCATCAGACACACCCGTGACAGGGACAATGAAGCTTTCTTT.

This clone has only one observation. This chain uses TRBV6-5 with TRBJ1-1; TRBD1 matches at 9 bases. Germline-derived CDR1 and CDR2 are MNHEY and SVGAGI. V was pared by 7 bases and J by 3 bases, with 6 bases of the junction left unmatched. The CDR3 is 14 amino acids. CDR3 region: CASNTRDRDTEAFF. The CDR3, as DNA: TGTGCCAGCAACACCCGGGACAGGGACACTGAAGCTTTCTTT.

The chain's CDR3 is CASSSETSGGSYEQYF. The CDR3 bases are TGTGCCAGCAGTTCCGAAACTAGCGGGGGATCCTACGAGCAGTACTTC. The chain combines TRBV27 with TRBJ2-7; 11 positions agree with TRBD2. This CDR3 has 16 residues. Germline V gene lookup returns CDR1 MNHEY and CDR2 SMNVEV (reference sequence). J was trimmed by 1 base and V by 4 bases; bases with no gene match: 6.

In its sample, this clone was seen once. The chain combines TRBV5-1 with TRBJ2-2, with TRBD1 identical over 9 bases. The V gene end was trimmed by 0 bases and the J gene end by 5 bases; junction bases not matched to a gene: 2. The CDR3 loop spans 15 amino acids. Germline-derived CDR1 and CDR2 are SGHRS and YFSETQ. The CDR3 sequence is CASSLVGTGTGELFF. CDR3 DNA: TGCGCCAGCAGCTTGGTGGGGACAGGGACCGGGGAGCTGTTTTTT.